These 22 T cell receptor beta chains share one sample of origin, sequenced in a study of CD8 T cells in ankylosing spondylitis. Regarding the study as a whole: Within ankylosing spondylitis blood, a TCR beta motif made up of roughly eight highly homologous variants appeared to be characteristic.

These TCRs are of unknown antigen specificity. TCRdb re-derived calls from the 5' RACE reads in MiXCR, one entry per CDR3 protein. The repertoire holds 470,000 or so distinct CDR3 sequences, with roughly 26% as singletons. Sequences were obtained from blood, either unsorted or a sorted T cell fraction (not recorded which). These receptors all come from a male donor with ankylosing spondylitis.

There are a few counts of this clonotype. The chain carries TRBV6-1 and TRBJ1-2; D call uncertain. CDR1 is MNHNS and CDR2 is SASEGT in the germline V gene. Trimming took 7 bases from V and 0 from J, leaving 9 bases between them. The CDR3 consists of 13 residues. DNA for the CDR3: TGTGCCAGCACCCCGGACGCTAACTATGGCTACACCTTC. Translating it yields CASTPDANYGYTF.

This clonotype was observed a handful of times. The J gene is TRBJ2-3, the V gene TRBV5-1; TRBD1 agrees at 9 bases. V trimming: 4 bases; J trimming: 5 bases; junction bases outside the gene matches: 8. The CDR3 spans 15 residues. The germline V gene has CDR1 SGHRS and CDR2 YFSETQ. As DNA, the CDR3 is TGCGCCAGCAGCATGGTAGGACAGGGGAAAGATACGCAGTATTTT. It yields the protein CASSMVGQGKDTQYF.

The chain employs TRBV20-1 and TRBJ2-7; 10 bases fit TRBD1. In germline, CDR1 is DFQATT, CDR2 SNEGSKA (reference sequence). CDR3 length equals 13 residues. The junction had 4 bases not matched to a gene; V was cut back by 6 bases and J by 2 bases. CDR3 DNA: TGCAGTGCCCCAGGACAGGGGGCCTACGAGCAGTACGTC. Translated, it gives CSAPGQGAYEQYV.

This clonotype was seen a few times. This rearrangement joins TRBV4-1 to TRBJ2-3; D not certain. The length of the CDR3 is 16 residues. The V and J ends lost 0 bases and 3 bases respectively, with 13 bases between them. Germline loops: CDR1 MGHRA, CDR2 YSYEKL. CDR3 in amino acids: CASSQDLAAETDTQYF. The CDR3 bases are TGCGCCAGCAGCCAAGATCTTGCTGCTGAGACAGATACGCAGTATTTT.

This clonotype turned up a few times. This chain uses TRBV5-1 with TRBJ1-1; D unresolved. Trimming took 1 base from V and 4 from J, leaving 17 bases between them. CDR3 size: 16 residues. The germline CDR1 and CDR2 sequences are SGHRS and YFSETQ. The CDR3: CASSLKALGRGTEAFF. Here the CDR3 DNA reads TGCGCCAGCAGCTTGAAGGCCCTTGGTAGAGGCACTGAAGCTTTCTTT.

The V gene is TRBV3-1, the J gene TRBJ2-5; TRBD2 agrees at 11 bases. Germline V gene sequence: CDR1 LGHDT, CDR2 YNNKEL (reference sequence). The CDR3 runs 14 residues. V lost 7 bases to trimming and J lost 5 bases; unmatched junction nucleotides: 6. The CDR3 DNA is TGTGCCAGCAACCTAGCGGGAGGCGTTGAGACCCAGTACTTC. Its protein is CASNLAGGVETQYF.

This chain joins TRBV7-2 and TRBJ1-1; D may be TRBD1 (5 bases). There are 16 residues in the CDR3. V dropped 0 bases and J dropped 0 bases, with 11 bases sitting between them. Germline V lookup: CDR1 SGHTA, CDR2 FQGNSA. The CDR3 nucleotides are TGTGCCAGCAGCTTAGCGAGGCCAGGGCTGAACACTGAAGCTTTCTTT. Amino acids: CASSLARPGLNTEAFF. The complete variable domain, with remaining parts taken from reference TRBV7-2 and TRBJ1-1, reads GAGVSQSPSNKVTEKGKDVELRCDPISGHTALYWYRQSLGQGLEFLIYFQGNSAPDKSGLPSDRFSAERTGGSVSTLTIQRTQQEDSAVYLCASSLARPGLNTEAFFGQGTRLTVV.

This clonotype has more than one count but fewer than ten. The chain joins TRBV5-1 to TRBJ1-1; D uncertain. The germline V gene encodes CDR1 SGHRS and CDR2 YFSETQ. Trimming shortened V by 4 bases and J by 11 bases, and 15 bases separated the two germline ends. The CDR3 covers 12 residues. The CDR3 DNA is TGCGCCAGCAGCCCCCGCCCAGGTGTGGCTTTCTTT. Its protein is CASSPRPGVAFF.

CDR3 nucleotide sequence: TGTGCCAGCAGCAGACAGGGTTATGAGCAGTTCTTC. Encoded protein: CASSRQGYEQFF. The chain joins TRBV7-6 to TRBJ2-1; TRBD1 matches at 7 bases. Germline V gene lookup returns CDR1 SGHVS and CDR2 FNYEAQ. V dropped 5 bases and J dropped 8; count of bases not matched to a gene: 3. The CDR3 contains 12 residues.

The rearrangement links TRBV2 to TRBJ2-5, with 13 bases fitting TRBD2. This CDR3 is built from 15 residues. Germline CDR1 is SNHLY and CDR2 is FYNNEI. V lost 6 bases, J lost 4 bases, and 5 bases stayed unmatched. CDR3 loop: CASRKGLAGRETQYF. In DNA, the CDR3 is TGTGCCAGCAGGAAGGGACTAGCGGGACGAGAGACCCAGTACTTC.

In this sample, this clonotype turned up many times. The chain recombines TRBV5-1 with TRBJ2-1; 10 nucleotides match TRBD2. The CDR3 length is 15 residues. J gave up 8 bases and V 0 bases, and 5 bases lay outside the gene matches. Germline CDR1 SGHRS, CDR2 YFSETQ. CDR3 DNA sequence: TGCGCCAGCAGCTTGGCCCTAGCGGGAGCGGATGAGCAGTTCTTC. Translation gives CASSLALAGADEQFF.

DNA of the CDR3: TGTGCCAGCAGCGATCCCAGCTTATTACGGGAAAAACTGTTTTTT. Encoded protein: CASSDPSLLREKLFF. The rearrangement joins TRBV7-9 to TRBJ1-4; D not certain. Trimming removed 5 bases from V and 8 bases from J, with 18 bases in between. The CDR3 covers 15 residues. CDR1 is SEHNR, CDR2 FQNEAQ, per germline (reference sequence).

J is TRBJ1-4 and V is TRBV5-1, with D hard to call. Trimming removed 4 bases at V and 0 bases at J, with 10 bases between. This CDR3 has 15 amino acids. Looked up from germline, CDR1 is SGHRS and CDR2 is YFSETQ. CDR3 in amino acids: CASSVIGATNEKLFF. The CDR3 nucleotides are TGCGCCAGCAGCGTAATCGGAGCAACTAATGAAAAACTGTTTTTT.

This clonotype showed up just a few times. The chain couples TRBV12-3 or TRBV12-4 to TRBJ1-1; D is ambiguous. This CDR3 is 13 amino acids long. V was shortened by 4 bases and J by 2 bases, with 8 bases between the two germline ends. The CDR3 DNA is TGTGCCAGCAGTTGGGCAGCTAACACTGAAGCTTTCTTT. It translates to CASSWAANTEAFF.

The sample holds a few counts of this clonotype. The chain is built from TRBV4-2 and TRBJ1-2; D not resolved. Deletions cut 5 bases from V and 4 bases from J, with 8 bases between. CDR3 size: 12 residues. Germline lookup yields CDR1 LGHNA and CDR2 YNFKEQ. In DNA, the CDR3 is TGTGCCAGCAGCGGTGAGGGCTATGGCTACACCTTC. The encoded protein is CASSGEGYGYTF.

In this sample, this clonotype turned up a few times. The chain couples TRBV12-3 or TRBV12-4 to TRBJ1-1, with 7 positions matching TRBD1. V dropped 5 bases and J dropped 2; count of bases not matched to a gene: 5. The CDR3 has 14 residues. CDR3 nucleotide sequence: TGTGCCAGCAGTCTCCGGGACAGTAACACTGAAGCTTTCTTT. It yields the protein CASSLRDSNTEAFF.

This clonotype was recorded a few times. This sequence joins TRBV5-1 and TRBJ2-7; D may be TRBD2 (7 bases). The CDR3 extends over 16 amino acids. Trimming left V 6 bases short and J 4 bases short, with 23 bases between. CDR1 SGHRS and CDR2 YFSETQ come from the germline V gene. The CDR3 sequence is CASTYSPAGALYEQYF. The CDR3 region has the DNA TGCGCCAGCACTTACTCCCCTGCGGGGGCGCTTTACGAGCAGTACTTC.

This chain uses TRBV4-2 with TRBJ2-1, with TRBD2 matching over 10 bases. V shed 2 bases, J shed 10 bases, and the junction held 14 bases outside the gene matches. CDR3 length equals 17 residues. The germline V gene encodes CDR1 LGHNA and CDR2 YNFKEQ. The CDR3 here is CASSQSVGGLASREQFF. The DNA for the CDR3 is TGTGCCAGCAGCCAAAGTGTCGGGGGACTAGCGTCAAGGGAGCAGTTCTTC.

In its sample, this clonotype was seen a few times. This chain connects TRBV25-1 to TRBJ1-2, with unresolved D. CDR1 and CDR2 from the germline V gene are MGHDK and SYGVNS. This CDR3 region has 15 residues. Between the trimmed V and J ends, which lost 2 bases and 8 bases, there was a span of 18 bases. The CDR3: CASSETPINQGGYTF. The CDR3 DNA is TGTGCCAGCAGTGAAACCCCCATTAACCAAGGCGGCTACACCTTC.

This clonotype was recorded a few times. The chain is built from TRBV20-1 and TRBJ2-7; unclear D gene. Germline CDR1 DFQATT, CDR2 SNEGSKA (reference sequence). The CDR3 consists of 11 residues. The ends were cut back, 5 bases at V and 0 bases at J, with 5 bases in the middle. CDR3 region: CSAPDSYEQYF. The DNA of the CDR3 is TGCAGTGCTCCGGACTCCTACGAGCAGTACTTC.

The V and J genes are TRBV7-8 and TRBJ2-7; 8 bases fit TRBD2. CDR1 and CDR2 (germline): SGHVS, FQNEAQ. After removal of 5 bases from V and 4 bases from J, the junction contained 13 bases not matched to a gene. CDR3 length equals 16 residues. The CDR3 DNA sequence: TGTGCCAGCAGCCTCCTCCAGGGGCGGGAGGAGTACGAGCAGTACGTC. This gives the protein CASSLLQGREEYEQYV.

The rearrangement uses TRBV5-8 and TRBJ1-5; D ambiguous. V lost 0 bases to trimming and J lost 0 bases, with 7 bases between them. The germline V gene encodes CDR1 SGHTS and CDR2 YDEGEE. The CDR3 totals 15 residues. CDR3: CASSLAGYSNQPQHF. CDR3 in DNA: TGTGCCAGCAGCTTGGCGGGCTATAGCAATCAGCCCCAGCATTTT.